One and the same sample provided the 31 T cell receptor beta chains below, sequenced in a study of neurological immune-mediated disorders. TCRdb used MiXCR to reprocess the 5' RACE reads, holding one entry per CDR3 protein. The table includes tens of thousands of distinct CDR3 sequences, over 15% detected once. Sequences were obtained from PBMCs. The receptors here all came from a woman between 40 and 55 years old in good health.

This clonotype was detected only once. It may be a read error: a sequence one base away is much more abundant. The chain links TRBV4-1 to TRBJ2-3; 7 nucleotides align to TRBD1. This CDR3 has 15 residues. The germline gives CDR1 MGHRA, CDR2 YSYEKL. The CDR3 is CTSSQPGTGTDTQYF. The CDR3 coding sequence is TGCACCAGCAGCCAACCCGGGACAGGCACAGATACGCAGTATTTT.

The chain employs TRBV20-1 and TRBJ2-7; D remains unclear. This CDR3 is built from 11 residues. Germline assignment: CDR1 DFQATT and CDR2 SNEGSKA (reference sequence). The V gene lost 5 bases and the J gene lost 6 bases, with 11 bases spanning the gap. DNA for the CDR3: TGCAGTGCTGCGGACCCAGGCGAGCAGTACTTC. It is translated as CSAADPGEQYF.

The chain employs TRBV28 and TRBJ1-6; D uncertain. Trimming stripped 3 bases from V and 7 bases from J, with 4 bases between. The CDR3 totals 12 residues. Germline assignment: CDR1 MDHEN and CDR2 SYDVKM. CDR3 sequence: CASSLWNSPLHF. CDR3 DNA: TGTGCCAGCAGTTTGTGGAATTCACCCCTCCACTTT.

On this clonotype: This may be a read error: a much more frequent sequence differs by one nucleotide. The chain is built from TRBV2 and TRBJ2-7, with D hard to call. This CDR3 spans 14 amino acids. The germline gives CDR1 SNHLY, CDR2 FYNNEI. The CDR3 is CANSEYDASYEQYF. CDR3 coding DNA: TGTGCCAACAGTGAATACGACGCTTCCTACGAGCAGTACTTC. Filled out from reference TRBV2 and TRBJ2-7, the complete variable domain reads EPEVTQTPSHQVTQMGQEVILRCVPISNHLYFYWYRQILGQKVEFLVSFYNNEISEKSEIFDDQFSVERPDGSNFTLKIRSTKLEDSAMYFCANSEYDASYEQYFGPGTRLTVT.

There are many counts of this clonotype. The chain couples TRBV7-8 to TRBJ2-5; possibly TRBD1 or TRBD2 for D (5 bases each). The CDR3 has 15 residues. Germline CDR1 reads SGHVS; CDR2 reads FQNEAQ. V was clipped by 6 bases and J by 7 bases, with 21 bases between them. For the CDR3, the DNA is TGTGCCAGCAGAACCCGGGGCAGGTTCTTAGGGACCCAGTACTTC. Amino acid sequence: CASRTRGRFLGTQYF.

This clonotype was recorded many times. This chain links TRBV7-2 with TRBJ2-2; 7 nucleotides match TRBD1. J lost 5 bases, V lost 4 bases, and 7 bases had no gene match. This CDR3 contains 15 residues. Germline CDR1 and CDR2: SGHTA and FQGNSA. The CDR3 sequence is CASSSRTGYTGELFF. The CDR3 DNA reads as TGTGCCAGCAGCTCAAGGACAGGTTATACCGGGGAGCTGTTTTTT.

This clonotype has at least ten counts. The chain links TRBV5-1 to TRBJ2-3; weak D call: TRBD2 (5 bases). The V end was cut by 4 bases, the J end by 0 bases, with 18 bases between. From germline, CDR1 is SGHRS and CDR2 YFSETQ. The length of the CDR3 is 17 residues. DNA for the CDR3: TGCGCCAGCAGCACGGGTGCGGGTTTCACTAGCACAGATACGCAGTATTTT. Translating gives CASSTGAGFTSTDTQYF.

This clonotype was counted many times. The V and J genes are TRBV4-3 and TRBJ1-1; possibly TRBD1 for D (5 bases). The CDR3 is 15 amino acids. The germline CDR1 and CDR2 sequences are LGHNA and YSLEER. With 2 bases removed from V and 0 bases from J, the gap between germline ends came to 10 bases. The CDR3 DNA reads as TGCGCCAGCAGCCAAAGTCAGGGACTGAACACTGAAGCTTTCTTT. Translating gives CASSQSQGLNTEAFF.

This clonotype was counted only a few times. V gene TRBV20-1 combines with J gene TRBJ1-1; D is possibly TRBD1 (6 bases). Germline V gene data show CDR1 as DFQATT and CDR2 as SNEGSKA (reference sequence). The germline V and J ends were trimmed by 5 bases and 2 bases, with 12 bases remaining between them. The CDR3 is made up of 13 amino acids. CDR3 DNA sequence: TGCAGTGCTTCAAAACAGGGAAACACTGAAGCTTTCTTT. It codes for CSASKQGNTEAFF.

At least ten counts were recorded for this clonotype. The chain employs TRBV4-1 and TRBJ2-1, with 9 positions matching TRBD1. Per the germline V gene, CDR1 is MGHRA and CDR2 is YSYEKL. CDR3 length: 17 residues. J was trimmed by 4 bases and V by 1 base; bases with no gene match: 8. The DNA for the CDR3 is TGCGCCAGCAGCCAAGTGTCGGAGGACAGGGGTTACAATGAGCAGTTCTTC. This sequence encodes CASSQVSEDRGYNEQFF.

This clonotype has ten or more counts. The V gene is TRBV7-2, the J gene TRBJ2-3; 10 nucleotides match TRBD2. J lost 5 bases, V lost 3 bases, and 11 bases had no gene match. The CDR3 extends over 17 amino acids. Looked up from germline, CDR1 is SGHTA and CDR2 is FQGNSA. In nucleotides, the CDR3 is TGTGCCAGCAGCTTGGCTAGCGGGGGTTATGTGGAAGATACGCAGTATTTT. It yields the protein CASSLASGGYVEDTQYF. Filled out from reference TRBV7-2 and TRBJ2-3, the complete variable domain reads GAGVSQSPSNKVTEKGKDVELRCDPISGHTALYWYRQSLGQGLEFLIYFQGNSAPDKSGLPSDRFSAERTGGSVSTLTIQRTQQEDSAVYLCASSLASGGYVEDTQYFGPGTRLTVL.

This clonotype was counted once. The chain links TRBV24-1 to TRBJ2-5; TRBD2 matches at 9 bases. The J segment lost 5 bases and the V segment lost 6 bases, leaving 0 bases of the junction unmatched. The CDR3 sequence is 12 residues long. The germline V gene has CDR1 KGHDR and CDR2 SFDVKD. This CDR3 reads CATSSGGETQYF. The CDR3, as DNA: TGTGCCACCAGTAGCGGGGGGGAGACCCAGTACTTC.

The chain links TRBV6-2 or TRBV6-3 to TRBJ2-1; 9 bases are a match to TRBD2. Germline loops: CDR1 MNHEY, CDR2 SVGEGT. The CDR3 sequence is 12 residues long. The V gene end was trimmed by 10 bases and the J gene end by 15 bases; junction bases not matched to a gene: 13. For the CDR3, the DNA is TGTGCCATACAGGCCCTAGCGGGAAGTGTGTTCTTC. It is translated as CAIQALAGSVFF.

Many counts were recorded for this clonotype. J is TRBJ1-1 and V is TRBV20-1; the match to TRBD1 covers 7 bases. This CDR3 contains 14 residues. The J segment lost 3 bases and the V segment lost 4 bases, leaving 8 bases of the junction unmatched. CDR1 is DFQATT and CDR2 is SNEGSKA in the germline V gene (reference sequence). CDR3 protein: CSAKGGSVDTEAFF. The DNA for the CDR3 is TGCAGTGCTAAAGGGGGCAGTGTGGACACTGAAGCTTTCTTT.

This clonotype has ten or more counts. V usage is TRBV4-2 and J usage is TRBJ2-5; 11 bases fit TRBD2. V lost 0 bases and J lost 5; bases outside the gene matches: 5. Per germline, CDR1 LGHNA and CDR2 YNFKEQ. The CDR3 runs 16 residues. The CDR3 coding sequence is TGTGCCAGCAGCCAAGATCGTAGCGGGGGGGCCGAGACCCAGTACTTC. It codes for CASSQDRSGGAETQYF.

This clonotype was recorded many times. CDR3 protein: CSVEGGGAGRNEQYF. Written as DNA, the CDR3 is TGCAGCGTTGAAGGGGGGGGGGCAGGGAGGAACGAGCAGTACTTC. This chain connects TRBV29-1 to TRBJ2-7, with D possibly TRBD2 on 7 matching bases. Germline V gives CDR1 SQVTM, CDR2 ANQGSEA. The CDR3 runs 15 residues. V was pared by 1 base and J by 5 bases, with 18 bases between.

The sample holds a few counts of this clonotype. The J gene is TRBJ2-1, the V gene TRBV10-2, with TRBD2 as a possible D gene (7 bases). The V gene lost 6 bases and the J gene lost 7 bases, with 22 bases spanning the gap. Germline values: CDR1 WSHSY, CDR2 SAAADI. The CDR3 length is 16 residues. The CDR3, as DNA: TGCGCCAGCAGGCCCTCGGACAGCGGGGAGTTTAATGAGCAGTTCTTC. Protein: CASRPSDSGEFNEQFF.

This clonotype was detected many times. For the CDR3, the DNA is TGCAGTGCCCCCCGGCGGGTAGGAGGTGGGGGTGAAGCTTTCTTT. Translation gives CSAPRRVGGGGEAFF. V and J are TRBV20-1 and TRBJ1-1; D might be TRBD1 (5 bases). In germline, CDR1 is DFQATT, CDR2 SNEGSKA (reference sequence). This CDR3 has 15 residues. Trimming cost V 6 bases and J 7 bases, with 24 bases left between them.

This rearrangement joins TRBV9 to TRBJ1-2, with a tentative D call TRBD1 (5 bases). V lost 4 bases, J lost 8 bases, and 21 bases lay in between. The V gene's germline CDR1 is SGDLS and CDR2 YYNGEE. This CDR3 has 15 residues. The CDR3 DNA follows: TGTGCCAGCAGCCTCGAGGGATACGGGACGCGCGGCTACACCTTC. Translating gives CASSLEGYGTRGYTF.

This clonotype was picked up many times. The chain has TRBV5-1 and TRBJ2-6; D is ambiguous. CDR3 length equals 17 residues. V lost 2 bases and J 0 bases, leaving 12 bases between the germline ends. Germline V CDR1 and CDR2: SGHRS, YFSETQ. The CDR3 DNA is TGCGCCAGCAGCTTTACTACTACAGCCTCTGGGGCCAACGTCCTGACTTTC. As protein: CASSFTTTASGANVLTF. The variable domain in full, completed from reference TRBV5-1 and TRBJ2-6, reads KAGVTQTPRYLIKTRGQQVTLSCSPISGHRSVSWYQQTPGQGLQFLFEYFSETQRNKGNFPGRFSGRQFSNSRSEMNVSTLELGDSALYLCASSFTTTASGANVLTFGAGSRLTVL.

The chain couples TRBV24-1 to TRBJ2-2; 8 bases fit TRBD1. The germline CDR1 and CDR2 sequences are KGHDR and SFDVKD. The V segment lost 2 bases and the J segment 6 bases; nucleotides outside the gene matches: 7. The CDR3 is 16 residues long. The CDR3 loop is CATSDSRQGWSGELFF. In DNA, the CDR3 is TGTGCCACCAGTGATTCAAGACAGGGGTGGTCCGGGGAGCTGTTTTTT.

This clonotype has at least ten counts. V gene TRBV28 combines with J gene TRBJ1-6; 9 positions match TRBD1. V dropped 2 bases and J dropped 7; count of bases not matched to a gene: 6. The germline V gene has CDR1 MDHEN and CDR2 SYDVKM. This CDR3 region has 16 residues. CDR3 DNA sequence: TGTGCCAGCAGTTTAACGCCGGACAGGGGAAATTCACCCCTCCACTTT. Residues: CASSLTPDRGNSPLHF.

The chain employs TRBV3-1 and TRBJ2-3; perhaps TRBD2 as D (7 bases). Germline V gives CDR1 LGHDT, CDR2 YNNKEL (reference sequence). Trimming stripped 3 bases from V and 0 bases from J, with 10 bases between. CDR3 length equals 15 residues. The CDR3 is CASSQRGPSTDTQYF. Written as DNA, the CDR3 is TGTGCCAGCAGCCAGCGGGGGCCTAGCACAGATACGCAGTATTTT.

The sample holds many counts of this clonotype. The chain couples TRBV5-8 to TRBJ1-4, with 8 positions matching TRBD1. Germline V gene data show CDR1 as SGHTS and CDR2 as YDEGEE. V lost 4 bases and J lost 5; bases outside the gene matches: 4. CDR3 length: 14 residues. CDR3 in amino acids: CASSVGQGNEKLFF. DNA of the CDR3: TGTGCCAGCAGCGTAGGACAGGGAAATGAAAAACTGTTTTTT. Full variable domain (outside the CDR3, taken from reference TRBV5-8 and TRBJ1-4): EAGVTQSPTHLIKTRGQQATLRCSPISGHTSVYWYQQALGLGLQFLLWYDEGEERNRGNFPPRFSGRQFPNYSSELNVNALELEDSALYLCASSVGQGNEKLFFGSGTQLSVL.

The sample holds many counts of this clonotype. V gene TRBV12-3 or TRBV12-4 combines with J gene TRBJ1-2, with 10 bases matching TRBD1. V trimming: 3 bases; J trimming: 6 bases; junction bases outside the gene matches: 7. The CDR3 has 15 amino acids. The CDR3 DNA sequence: TGTGCCAGCAGTTTCCGGGACAGGGGTTCGGATGGCTACACCTTC. Its translation is CASSFRDRGSDGYTF.

This clonotype has a count of ten or more. V and J are TRBV6-6 and TRBJ2-2, with D unclear. The CDR3 consists of 16 residues. V was pared by 0 bases and J by 7 bases, with 15 bases between. In germline, CDR1 is MNHNY, CDR2 SVGAGI (reference sequence). The CDR3 coding sequence is TGTGCCAGCAGTTACTCGAATCCCCGGATCGGCGGGGAGCTGTTTTTT. Encoded protein: CASSYSNPRIGGELFF.

The chain has TRBV20-1 and TRBJ2-1; 12 bases fit TRBD2. The ends lost 2 bases at V and 2 bases at J; junction bases unmatched: 10. The CDR3 covers 18 residues. Germline V gene lookup returns CDR1 DFQATT and CDR2 SNEGSKA (reference sequence). CDR3 coding DNA: TGCAGTGCTAGAAGGGGTACTAGCGGGAGGATGACCTACAATGAGCAGTTCTTC. Protein sequence: CSARRGTSGRMTYNEQFF.

This clonotype appeared many times. This rearrangement joins TRBV4-2 to TRBJ2-7, with 7 bases that match TRBD2. The CDR3 sequence is 14 residues long. The junction had 5 bases not matched to a gene; V was cut back by 1 base and J by 5 bases. The germline CDR1 and CDR2 sequences are LGHNA and YNFKEQ. CDR3 DNA: TGTGCCAGCAGCCAAGGGGGGGGAGGGAACGAGCAGTACTTC. Amino acid sequence: CASSQGGGGNEQYF.

The chain has TRBV2 and TRBJ2-7; maybe TRBD1 (6 bases). This CDR3 has 13 amino acids. In germline, CDR1 is SNHLY, CDR2 FYNNEI. V lost 5 bases, J lost 2 bases, and 10 bases lay in between. The CDR3 loop reads CASSWTDPYEQYF. In DNA, the CDR3 is TGTGCCAGCAGTTGGACAGATCCCTACGAGCAGTACTTC.

This clonotype was recorded many times. The chain links TRBV5-1 to TRBJ1-1; tentatively, D is TRBD1 (6 bases). Trimming shortened V by 3 bases and J by 1 base, and 16 bases separated the two germline ends. The CDR3 has 16 residues. In germline, CDR1 is SGHRS, CDR2 YFSETQ. CDR3: CASSSNTGQRNTEAFF. The CDR3 nucleotides are TGCGCCAGCAGCTCTAACACAGGGCAGCGGAACACTGAAGCTTTCTTT.

This clonotype has a handful of counts. This sequence joins TRBV4-2 and TRBJ2-2; 7 bases are a match to TRBD2. Germline V gene sequence: CDR1 LGHNA, CDR2 YNFKEQ. The CDR3 loop spans 17 amino acids. Germline trimming cut 1 base from V and 1 base from J; bases unmatched to any gene: 6. CDR3 DNA sequence: TGTGCCAGCAGCCAAGTCGGGCCGGGGGGGAACACCGGGGAGCTGTTTTTT. Amino acids: CASSQVGPGGNTGELFF.